This T cell receptor beta chain was retrieved from a study of blood T cell repertoires in COVID-19. From germline, CDR1 is MNHEY and CDR2 SMNVEV (reference sequence). With 6 bases clipped from V and 0 bases from J, the junction kept 7 bases outside the gene matches. The CDR3 is 16 residues long. Only in-frame clones appear in the TCRdb table, and some are missing; sequencing was by immunoSEQ multiplex PCR. The sample includes tens of thousands of clones, approximately 91% seen only once; the top ten take less than 2%. The chain combines TRBV27 with TRBJ2-3; 9 nucleotides match TRBD1. The sequencing input was peripheral blood. This clonotype originated in a human donor in a cohort sampled during active COVID-19. The CDR3 loop is CASSKGQGTSTDTQYF. The CDR3 DNA reads as TGTGCCAGCAGCAAGGGACAGGGAACTAGCACAGATACGCAGTATTTT.